The clone carrying this T cell receptor beta chain was seen more than once but under ten times. This record comes from a study of T-cell reconstitution after alpha-beta-depleted transplantation in children. Germline values: CDR1 SQVTM, CDR2 ANQGSEA. The CDR3 totals 14 residues. Trimming left V 6 bases short and J 2 bases short, with 17 bases between. Molecular barcoding with unique molecular identifiers was used for the TCRbeta library. TCRdb processed the PCR reads anew with MiXCR; each CDR3 protein has one entry. The sample has about 610,000 distinct CDR3 sequences, roughly a tenth seen once; the top ten hold less than 4.5%.

This material consisted of PBMCs from the stem cell graft donor, taken from the stem cell graft. The source is a human donor who donated a stem cell graft to a child with acute myeloid leukemia. This chain uses TRBV29-1 with TRBJ2-7; D might be TRBD1 (5 bases). The CDR3 loop is CSVLSGQNTYEQYF. The CDR3 bases are TGCAGCGTGCTATCTGGACAAAACACCTACGAGCAGTACTTC.